This T cell receptor (beta chain) comes out of a study of identical twins. TCRdb ran MiXCR on the 5' RACE reads and lists one entry per CDR3 protein. This sample has some 630,000 distinct CDR3 sequences, with around 7.4% found just once. A further study also used this sample, focusing on yellow fever vaccine responses in identical twins.

Material for sequencing was PBMCs. This TCR derives from a woman between 18 and 29 years old in good health.

The CDR3 DNA follows: TGTGCCAGCAGGCATCCAGCGGGGGGGCCAGAGACCCAGTACTTC. Protein product: CASRHPAGGPETQYF. The rearrangement uses TRBV3-1 and TRBJ2-5; 10 positions match TRBD2. Losses at the gene ends were 6 bases for V and 4 bases for J; bases not matched to a gene: 8. The CDR3 runs to 15 residues. Germline values: CDR1 LGHDT, CDR2 YNNKEL (reference sequence).